A single sample gave rise to the 7 T cell receptor beta chains below, sequenced in a study of blood T cells in healthy people across ages. With a J-beta primer mix and a sample-barcoded 5' primer, a second PCR ran about 7 to 11 cycles. TCRdb re-analysed the 5' RACE reads in MiXCR, keeping a single row per CDR3 protein. The sample includes approximately 730,000 distinct CDR3 sequences, 50% to 65% of them seen just once. Sequencing used blood. These receptor sequences come from a man older than 75 in good health.

Only a few counts were recorded for this clonotype. The J gene is TRBJ2-1, the V gene TRBV9; D may be TRBD2 (5 bases). V was clipped by 4 bases and J by 4 bases, with 15 bases between them. Per the germline V gene, CDR1 is SGDLS and CDR2 is YYNGEE. The length of the CDR3 is 15 residues. CDR3 in amino acids: CASSPTDTGYNEQFF. DNA of the CDR3: TGTGCCAGCAGCCCTACTGACACGGGGTACAATGAGCAGTTCTTC.

This chain joins TRBV20-1 and TRBJ2-4; D is perhaps TRBD1 (6 bases). The end of the DNA is better explained by TRBJ2-7, so the J call may be wrong. CDR1 is DFQATT and CDR2 is SNEGSKA in the germline V gene (reference sequence). The CDR3 length is 14 residues. CDR3 DNA sequence: TGCAGTGCTAGCGTGACAGGAGGCTACTACGAGCAGTACTTC. Translating gives CSASVTGGYYEQYF.

The chain combines TRBV5-1 with TRBJ2-5; tentatively, D is TRBD2 (5 bases). Between the trimmed V and J ends, which lost 3 bases and 2 bases, there was a span of 17 bases. Germline CDR1 is SGHRS and CDR2 is YFSETQ. CDR3 length: 16 amino acids. This CDR3 reads CASSWRVTTLQETQYF. The CDR3 coding sequence is TGCGCCAGCAGCTGGCGGGTGACTACCTTACAAGAGACCCAGTACTTC.

The gene calls are TRBV7-6 and TRBJ2-7; D is unresolved. Germline V CDR1 and CDR2: SGHVS, FNYEAQ. Trimming stripped 1 base from V and 3 bases from J, with 10 bases between. The CDR3 is 14 amino acids. The CDR3 nucleotides read TGTGCCAGCAGCTTAGGGCACGCGGACTACGAGCAGTACTTC. Protein sequence: CASSLGHADYEQYF.

The chain carries TRBV18 and TRBJ2-7, with a possible D match to TRBD2 (6 bases). Deletions cut 2 bases from V and 3 bases from J, with 14 bases between. This CDR3 comprises 15 residues. CDR1 and CDR2 (germline): KGHSH, LQKENI. The CDR3 region is CASSPNGTVNYEQYF. DNA for the CDR3: TGTGCCAGCTCACCAAACGGGACTGTCAACTACGAGCAGTACTTC. Using reference TRBV18 and TRBJ2-7 for the parts outside the CDR3, the full variable domain is NAGVMQNPRHLVRRRGQEARLRCSPMKGHSHVYWYRQLPEEGLKFMVYLQKENIIDESGMPKERFSAEFPKEGPSILRIQQVVRGDSAAYFCASSPNGTVNYEQYFGPGTRLTVT.

The rearrangement joins TRBV4-1 to TRBJ1-4; D remains ambiguous. Per the germline V gene, CDR1 is MGHRA and CDR2 is YSYEKL. V shed 4 bases and J shed 5 bases, with 14 bases lying between them. This CDR3 is built from 15 residues. The CDR3 loop is CASSPRKAPNEKLFF. The CDR3 DNA is TGCGCCAGCAGCCCCCGCAAGGCCCCGAATGAAAAACTGTTTTTT.

The chain is built from TRBV20-1 and TRBJ2-5; D possibly matches TRBD1 or TRBD2 (6 bases each). V was trimmed by 3 bases and J by 11 bases, leaving 25 bases between them. The CDR3 consists of 15 residues. CDR1 DFQATT and CDR2 SNEGSKA come from the germline V gene (reference sequence). The DNA of the CDR3 is TGCAGTGCTAGTTGGGGGCGGGACCGTTTTGGAGAGCAGTACTTC. Its protein is CSASWGRDRFGEQYF.